This T cell receptor beta chain is drawn from a study of identical twins (dated by TCRdb to 2016 to 2017). Regarding the complete study: The study deep-sequenced TCR alpha and beta repertoires from monozygotic twins, unrelated adults of various ages and cord blood to test whether fetal clonotypes persist. To rule out contamination, the twin experiments were replicated at different times with different library preparation protocols. What the authors observed across the whole study: Excess twin sharing in beta out-of-frame sequences was weaker because fewer shared sequences lowered the signal-to-noise ratio. Fewer insertions were carried by abundant cord blood beta clonotypes, a similar but weaker trend appeared in young adult naive repertoires, and no such trend appeared in memory repertoires. Because the same donors could not be followed over many years, conclusions were based on cross-sectional statistical analysis. In monozygotic twins, out-of-frame TCR alpha sharing was systematically underestimated by recombination models, although the models agreed with sharing between unrelated individuals. Compared with coincidental sharing between unrelated individuals, out-of-frame TCR alpha sequences shared between twins showed an excess of sequences with low generation probability. Zero-insertion analyses could be partly confounded by invariant T cells such as MAIT and iNKT, although diverse VJ usage argued against such confounding for most clonotypes.

Only healthy Caucasian donors were included. The twin cohort comprised three pairs of female monozygotic twins, all aged roughly 18 to 30 years. Peripheral blood mononuclear cells were used as the source from which RNA for TCR libraries was isolated. The library came from 5' RACE. Sequenced using an Illumina HiSeq 2000. Template switching added a universal primer binding site, and the final cDNA carried a unique molecular identifier that allowed TCR cDNA molecules to be counted accurately. Specific primers in the conserved constant-segment region were used to synthesize first-strand cDNA for the TCR alpha and beta chains. To control for contamination, each cDNA library was double barcoded with a SMART-Mk sample barcode plus Illumina barcodes. TruSeq adapter sequences and Illumina sample barcodes were added in two successive PCR steps. TCR alpha and beta cDNA libraries were sequenced on the Illumina HiSeq platform with custom primers. On the authors' methods: MiGEC processed the raw reads to extract unique molecular identifiers, while MiXCR was used to determine the CDR3 positions. For each individual, recombination models were inferred using an EM algorithm with the repgenHMM and IGoR tools. The tcR package in R was used for shared clonotype analysis, with sharing normalized by the product of cloneset sizes. To study raw recombination without the effects of thymic and clonal selection, out-of-frame nonproductive sequences were analyzed. TCRdb took the public reads, trimmed them with fastp at Q25, ran MiXCR for clone calling and kept in-frame beta chains. CDR3 protein sequences are deduplicated, and each keeps its most common genes and DNA. Clone size and V and J calls follow TCRdb, not the original study. The sample table lists approximately 700,000 distinct CDR3 sequences, about 20% of them with a count of one. Around 13% of the sample rests with the top ten.

Sequences DFQATT (CDR1) and SNEGSKA (CDR2) are obtained from the germline V gene (reference sequence). The CDR3 covers 14 residues, taking in both the cysteine and the phenylalanine. Of the read, only the CDR3 DNA is kept; its 42 bases are in frame from base 1. V is reduced by 6 bases and J by 1 base, leaving a spacing of 14 bases between them. Worth noting for this clonotype: It has no known antigen specificity. The record has no base qualities; no much larger clone is one base away.

The sample was also linked to a second study, of T cells expressing NK-cell markers. As that second study puts it: Under ten donors provided sorted CD3+CD56+NKG2C+, CD3+CD56+NKG2C- and CD3+CD56-NKG2C+ T-cell subsets, whose TCR beta-chain repertoires were profiled. Among the eight sequenced donors, only one was HCMV-seronegative, while the other seven were HCMV-seropositive. To restrict sorting to alphabetaTCR-expressing T cells, an anti-gammadeltaTCR antibody was added in several experiments. For several donors, the dominant CD3+CD56+NKG2C+ clonotypes were among the top 10 CD8+ clonotypes and accounted for about 1.0-7.5% of CD8+ T cells. Those dominant clonotypes were again the most abundant among CD3+CD56-NKG2C+ cells in a handful of donors, at roughly 28.3-65%. It remained unclear whether the expanded NKG2C-expressing T cell clones were specific for HCMV antigens. All eight donors whose samples were sequenced were randomly selected healthy volunteers, three of them men and five women. A commercial ELISA kit detecting HCMV-specific IgG in serum was used to determine HCMV serostatus. Bulk peripheral blood T-cell repertoires were additionally sequenced from unsorted PBMC for 5 or 6 donors. MIGEC was used to demultiplex reads and group the reads by UMI, and MiTCR was used to assemble and quantify clonotypes. To exclude erroneous sequences, any TCR cDNA sequence not supported by at least two reads was discarded. The tcR package was used for downstream repertoire analysis, and clonotypes were matched across fractions by CDR3 nucleotide sequence plus V segment. VDJmatch was used to annotate antigen specificity against VDJdb, with one amino acid substitution in CDR3 permitted.

Recombination linked TRBV20-1 to TRBJ2-3; the D gene may be TRBD1 or TRBD2, since each aligns over 5 bases. Material for sequencing was PBMCs. The clonotype was recovered from a woman aged 18-30 years in good health. CDR3 reads: CSAPRDGRTDTQYF. The nucleotides read TGCAGTGCCCCGAGGGACGGGCGCACAGATACGCAGTATTTT.